The source of this T cell receptor beta chain is a study of CD8 T cells in ankylosing spondylitis. TCRdb fed the 5' RACE reads into MiXCR, producing one record per CDR3 protein. This sample carries 300,000 to 350,000 distinct CDR3 sequences, 14% to 15% of them seen once, and the ten largest clones take about 1%. This CDR3 has 14 amino acids. Trimming took off 6 bases at V and 4 bases at J, with 13 bases between the two ends. This clonotype has more than one count but fewer than ten. The rearrangement joins TRBV12-3 or TRBV12-4 to TRBJ1-3, with a tentative D call TRBD1 (6 bases). The sample consisted of blood, either unsorted or a sorted T cell fraction (not recorded which). This sequence originates from a male donor with ankylosing spondylitis or in good health (not recorded which). The CDR3 coding sequence is TGTGCCAGCAGCCAAGGGGGGTTCGGAAACACCATATATTTT. It translates to CASSQGGFGNTIYF.